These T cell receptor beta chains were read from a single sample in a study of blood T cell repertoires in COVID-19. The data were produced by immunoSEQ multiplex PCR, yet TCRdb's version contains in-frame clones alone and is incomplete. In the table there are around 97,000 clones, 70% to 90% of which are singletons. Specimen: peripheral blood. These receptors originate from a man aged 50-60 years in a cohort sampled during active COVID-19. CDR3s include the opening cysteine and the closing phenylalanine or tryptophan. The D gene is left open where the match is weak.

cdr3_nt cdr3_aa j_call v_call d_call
TGTGCCAGCAGTGACAGGGGGCCTCCCGGCGAGCAGTACTTC CASSDRGPPGEQYF TRBJ2-7 TRBV6-1 TRBD1
TGCGCCAGCAGTGAGTCCCGAGGAGGGGAGCTGTTTTTT CASSESRGGELFF TRBJ2-2 TRBV10-1 .
TGTGCCAGCAGTTACGTCAGCGGGGGCACAGATACGCAGTATTTT CASSYVSGGTDTQYF TRBJ2-3 TRBV6-6 TRBD2
TGTGCCAGCTCCCCCCCTGGCGGGGGGGCCCCTGAGCAGTTCTTC CASSPPGGGAPEQFF TRBJ2-1 TRBV18 TRBD2
TGTGCCAGCAGCTTACTTTATCGGGGGGAGCTGTTTTTT CASSLLYRGELFF TRBJ2-2 TRBV7-8 .
TGTGCTAGTGGTTTGGTGGCTGGTGGTGAAGCTTTCTTT CASGLVAGGEAFF TRBJ1-1 TRBV12-5 .
TGCGCCAGCAGCGGACAGGGGGCGCGGAACACTGAAGCTTTCTTT CASSGQGARNTEAFF TRBJ1-1 TRBV10-2 TRBD1
TGTGCCAGCCGACAGGGCGGGGAGACCCAGTACTTC CASRQGGETQYF TRBJ2-5 TRBV6-5 TRBD1
TGTGCCAGTAGTATGGTAGGGGATGGAAACACCATATATTTT CASSMVGDGNTIYF TRBJ1-3 TRBV19 .
TGTGCCAACATTAGCAATCAGCCCCAGCATTTT CANISNQPQHF TRBJ1-5 TRBV19 .
TGTGCCAGCAGCCCACAGGCTCACTATGGCTACACCTTC CASSPQAHYGYTF TRBJ1-2 TRBV3-1/TRBV3-2 .
TGTGCCAGCAGGCGGGGGGGCGGGCAGACCCAGTACTTC CASRRGGGQTQYF TRBJ2-5 TRBV27 TRBD2
TGTGCCAGCAGCTTACTGGTGGGGGCGGGGGGAGATACGCAGTATTTT CASSLLVGAGGDTQYF TRBJ2-3 TRBV11-2 TRBD2
TGCGCCAGCAGCCAAGGGGGTCGCGAGACCCAGTACTTC CASSQGGRETQYF TRBJ2-5 TRBV5-1 .
TGTGCCAGCAGCTTACTCCTGTCGGATGGCTACACCTTC CASSLLLSDGYTF TRBJ1-2 TRBV7-8 .
TGTGCCAGCAGTTACCAGGTTAACACTGAAGCTTTCTTT CASSYQVNTEAFF TRBJ1-1 TRBV2 .